Each of the 10 T cell receptor beta chains below was sequenced from the same sample in a study of cytomegalovirus exposure and HLA in healthy donors. TCRdb's table, derived via immunoSEQ multiplex PCR, lists solely in-frame clones and lacks some. The sample holds over 200,000 clones, about 90% seen once. The sequencing sample was made of PBMCs. The source of these receptors is a woman aged 18-35 years in good health and CMV-seronegative.

CDR3 sequence reads: CASSRIAGAYSYEQYF. The CDR3 DNA reads TGTGCCAGCAGCCGTATAGCGGGAGCTTATTCCTACGAGCAGTACTTC. The chain carries TRBV9 and TRBJ2-7; the match to TRBD2 covers 9 bases. Trimming cost V 4 bases and J 1 base; bases outside gene matches: 9. The V gene's germline CDR1 is SGDLS and CDR2 YYNGEE. The CDR3 contains 16 residues. The variable domain in full, completed from reference TRBV9 and TRBJ2-7, reads DSGVTQTPKHLITATGQRVTLRCSPRSGDLSVYWYQQSLDQGLQFLIQYYNGEERAKGNILERFSAQQFPDLHSELNLSSLELGDSALYFCASSRIAGAYSYEQYFGPGTRLTVT.

V is TRBV4-2 and J is TRBJ1-4, with TRBD1 identical over 10 bases. CDR1 is LGHNA and CDR2 is YNFKEQ in the germline V gene. The J segment lost 0 bases and the V segment lost 8 bases, leaving 6 bases of the junction unmatched. The CDR3 consists of 16 residues. CDR3 nucleotides: TGTGCCAGCCGGACAGGGGGAGTTGCAACTAATGAAAAACTGTTTTTT. It yields the protein CASRTGGVATNEKLFF.

The rearrangement joins TRBV4-1 to TRBJ2-4, with D unresolved. V was trimmed by 1 base and J by 0 bases, leaving 7 bases between them. The CDR3 length is 15 residues. Germline V CDR1 and CDR2: MGHRA, YSYEKL. The CDR3 loop reads CASSQVVIAKNIQYF. CDR3 DNA sequence: TGCGCCAGCAGCCAAGTCGTAATAGCCAAAAACATTCAGTACTTC.

This clone was observed a handful of times. The chain has TRBV20-1 and TRBJ1-2; D gene unclear. V lost 5 bases, J lost 7 bases, and 11 bases lay in between. This CDR3 has 11 residues. The germline V gene encodes CDR1 DFQATT and CDR2 SNEGSKA (reference sequence). CDR3 region: CSALPPSGYTF. CDR3 nucleotide sequence: TGCAGTGCTCTACCCCCAAGTGGCTACACCTTC.

The genes are TRBV4-1 and TRBJ1-2; unclear D gene. The CDR3 has 14 amino acids. Between the trimmed V and J ends, which lost 1 base and 4 bases, there was a span of 10 bases. CDR1 MGHRA and CDR2 YSYEKL come from the germline V gene. This chain's CDR3 is CASSQVHVSYGYTF. Written as DNA, the CDR3 is TGCGCCAGCAGCCAAGTCCATGTCAGCTATGGCTACACCTTC.

The rearrangement joins TRBV4-1 to TRBJ2-2, with D perhaps matching TRBD1 (6 bases). V was cut by 1 base and J by 4 bases, with 10 bases left in between. The CDR3 loop spans 15 amino acids. Germline V lookup: CDR1 MGHRA, CDR2 YSYEKL. DNA of the CDR3: TGCGCCAGCAGCCAAGGGCAGGGGAGCACCGGGGAGCTGTTTTTT. Its protein is CASSQGQGSTGELFF.

The chain employs TRBV10-3 and TRBJ2-2; D is possibly TRBD1 (6 bases). Germline CDR1 is ENHRY and CDR2 is SYGVKD. The CDR3 loop spans 13 amino acids. Trimming shortened V by 10 bases and J by 4 bases, and 13 bases separated the two germline ends. CDR3 coding DNA: TGTGCCAACAGGGCCCGAACCACCGGGGAGCTGTTTTTT. Its translation is CANRARTTGELFF.

The chain links TRBV7-8 to TRBJ2-1, with 10 bases matching TRBD2. The V gene end was trimmed by 7 bases and the J gene end by 0 bases; junction bases not matched to a gene: 0. The V gene's germline CDR1 is SGHVS and CDR2 FQNEAQ. This CDR3 region has 14 residues. CDR3 region: CASTSGSSYNEQFF. DNA of the CDR3: TGTGCCAGCACTAGCGGGAGCTCCTACAATGAGCAGTTCTTC.

This clone is medium-sized (0.01 to 0.1%) in the sample. V gene TRBV4-2 combines with J gene TRBJ2-5; 9 nucleotides line up with TRBD1. The J segment lost 6 bases and the V segment lost 0 bases, leaving 2 bases of the junction unmatched. Per the germline V gene, CDR1 is LGHNA and CDR2 is YNFKEQ. The CDR3 is made up of 14 amino acids. For the CDR3, the DNA is TGTGCCAGCAGCCAAGAGGGACAGGGTAAGACCCAGTACTTC. It encodes CASSQEGQGKTQYF.

The chain employs TRBV5-1 and TRBJ2-5; TRBD2 agrees at 13 bases. Germline loops: CDR1 SGHRS, CDR2 YFSETQ. V gave up 3 bases and J gave up 4 bases; unmatched junction bases: 6. The CDR3 has 16 amino acids. The CDR3: CASSSGLAGAGETQYF. CDR3 DNA sequence: TGCGCCAGCAGCTCTGGACTAGCGGGAGCAGGAGAGACCCAGTACTTC.